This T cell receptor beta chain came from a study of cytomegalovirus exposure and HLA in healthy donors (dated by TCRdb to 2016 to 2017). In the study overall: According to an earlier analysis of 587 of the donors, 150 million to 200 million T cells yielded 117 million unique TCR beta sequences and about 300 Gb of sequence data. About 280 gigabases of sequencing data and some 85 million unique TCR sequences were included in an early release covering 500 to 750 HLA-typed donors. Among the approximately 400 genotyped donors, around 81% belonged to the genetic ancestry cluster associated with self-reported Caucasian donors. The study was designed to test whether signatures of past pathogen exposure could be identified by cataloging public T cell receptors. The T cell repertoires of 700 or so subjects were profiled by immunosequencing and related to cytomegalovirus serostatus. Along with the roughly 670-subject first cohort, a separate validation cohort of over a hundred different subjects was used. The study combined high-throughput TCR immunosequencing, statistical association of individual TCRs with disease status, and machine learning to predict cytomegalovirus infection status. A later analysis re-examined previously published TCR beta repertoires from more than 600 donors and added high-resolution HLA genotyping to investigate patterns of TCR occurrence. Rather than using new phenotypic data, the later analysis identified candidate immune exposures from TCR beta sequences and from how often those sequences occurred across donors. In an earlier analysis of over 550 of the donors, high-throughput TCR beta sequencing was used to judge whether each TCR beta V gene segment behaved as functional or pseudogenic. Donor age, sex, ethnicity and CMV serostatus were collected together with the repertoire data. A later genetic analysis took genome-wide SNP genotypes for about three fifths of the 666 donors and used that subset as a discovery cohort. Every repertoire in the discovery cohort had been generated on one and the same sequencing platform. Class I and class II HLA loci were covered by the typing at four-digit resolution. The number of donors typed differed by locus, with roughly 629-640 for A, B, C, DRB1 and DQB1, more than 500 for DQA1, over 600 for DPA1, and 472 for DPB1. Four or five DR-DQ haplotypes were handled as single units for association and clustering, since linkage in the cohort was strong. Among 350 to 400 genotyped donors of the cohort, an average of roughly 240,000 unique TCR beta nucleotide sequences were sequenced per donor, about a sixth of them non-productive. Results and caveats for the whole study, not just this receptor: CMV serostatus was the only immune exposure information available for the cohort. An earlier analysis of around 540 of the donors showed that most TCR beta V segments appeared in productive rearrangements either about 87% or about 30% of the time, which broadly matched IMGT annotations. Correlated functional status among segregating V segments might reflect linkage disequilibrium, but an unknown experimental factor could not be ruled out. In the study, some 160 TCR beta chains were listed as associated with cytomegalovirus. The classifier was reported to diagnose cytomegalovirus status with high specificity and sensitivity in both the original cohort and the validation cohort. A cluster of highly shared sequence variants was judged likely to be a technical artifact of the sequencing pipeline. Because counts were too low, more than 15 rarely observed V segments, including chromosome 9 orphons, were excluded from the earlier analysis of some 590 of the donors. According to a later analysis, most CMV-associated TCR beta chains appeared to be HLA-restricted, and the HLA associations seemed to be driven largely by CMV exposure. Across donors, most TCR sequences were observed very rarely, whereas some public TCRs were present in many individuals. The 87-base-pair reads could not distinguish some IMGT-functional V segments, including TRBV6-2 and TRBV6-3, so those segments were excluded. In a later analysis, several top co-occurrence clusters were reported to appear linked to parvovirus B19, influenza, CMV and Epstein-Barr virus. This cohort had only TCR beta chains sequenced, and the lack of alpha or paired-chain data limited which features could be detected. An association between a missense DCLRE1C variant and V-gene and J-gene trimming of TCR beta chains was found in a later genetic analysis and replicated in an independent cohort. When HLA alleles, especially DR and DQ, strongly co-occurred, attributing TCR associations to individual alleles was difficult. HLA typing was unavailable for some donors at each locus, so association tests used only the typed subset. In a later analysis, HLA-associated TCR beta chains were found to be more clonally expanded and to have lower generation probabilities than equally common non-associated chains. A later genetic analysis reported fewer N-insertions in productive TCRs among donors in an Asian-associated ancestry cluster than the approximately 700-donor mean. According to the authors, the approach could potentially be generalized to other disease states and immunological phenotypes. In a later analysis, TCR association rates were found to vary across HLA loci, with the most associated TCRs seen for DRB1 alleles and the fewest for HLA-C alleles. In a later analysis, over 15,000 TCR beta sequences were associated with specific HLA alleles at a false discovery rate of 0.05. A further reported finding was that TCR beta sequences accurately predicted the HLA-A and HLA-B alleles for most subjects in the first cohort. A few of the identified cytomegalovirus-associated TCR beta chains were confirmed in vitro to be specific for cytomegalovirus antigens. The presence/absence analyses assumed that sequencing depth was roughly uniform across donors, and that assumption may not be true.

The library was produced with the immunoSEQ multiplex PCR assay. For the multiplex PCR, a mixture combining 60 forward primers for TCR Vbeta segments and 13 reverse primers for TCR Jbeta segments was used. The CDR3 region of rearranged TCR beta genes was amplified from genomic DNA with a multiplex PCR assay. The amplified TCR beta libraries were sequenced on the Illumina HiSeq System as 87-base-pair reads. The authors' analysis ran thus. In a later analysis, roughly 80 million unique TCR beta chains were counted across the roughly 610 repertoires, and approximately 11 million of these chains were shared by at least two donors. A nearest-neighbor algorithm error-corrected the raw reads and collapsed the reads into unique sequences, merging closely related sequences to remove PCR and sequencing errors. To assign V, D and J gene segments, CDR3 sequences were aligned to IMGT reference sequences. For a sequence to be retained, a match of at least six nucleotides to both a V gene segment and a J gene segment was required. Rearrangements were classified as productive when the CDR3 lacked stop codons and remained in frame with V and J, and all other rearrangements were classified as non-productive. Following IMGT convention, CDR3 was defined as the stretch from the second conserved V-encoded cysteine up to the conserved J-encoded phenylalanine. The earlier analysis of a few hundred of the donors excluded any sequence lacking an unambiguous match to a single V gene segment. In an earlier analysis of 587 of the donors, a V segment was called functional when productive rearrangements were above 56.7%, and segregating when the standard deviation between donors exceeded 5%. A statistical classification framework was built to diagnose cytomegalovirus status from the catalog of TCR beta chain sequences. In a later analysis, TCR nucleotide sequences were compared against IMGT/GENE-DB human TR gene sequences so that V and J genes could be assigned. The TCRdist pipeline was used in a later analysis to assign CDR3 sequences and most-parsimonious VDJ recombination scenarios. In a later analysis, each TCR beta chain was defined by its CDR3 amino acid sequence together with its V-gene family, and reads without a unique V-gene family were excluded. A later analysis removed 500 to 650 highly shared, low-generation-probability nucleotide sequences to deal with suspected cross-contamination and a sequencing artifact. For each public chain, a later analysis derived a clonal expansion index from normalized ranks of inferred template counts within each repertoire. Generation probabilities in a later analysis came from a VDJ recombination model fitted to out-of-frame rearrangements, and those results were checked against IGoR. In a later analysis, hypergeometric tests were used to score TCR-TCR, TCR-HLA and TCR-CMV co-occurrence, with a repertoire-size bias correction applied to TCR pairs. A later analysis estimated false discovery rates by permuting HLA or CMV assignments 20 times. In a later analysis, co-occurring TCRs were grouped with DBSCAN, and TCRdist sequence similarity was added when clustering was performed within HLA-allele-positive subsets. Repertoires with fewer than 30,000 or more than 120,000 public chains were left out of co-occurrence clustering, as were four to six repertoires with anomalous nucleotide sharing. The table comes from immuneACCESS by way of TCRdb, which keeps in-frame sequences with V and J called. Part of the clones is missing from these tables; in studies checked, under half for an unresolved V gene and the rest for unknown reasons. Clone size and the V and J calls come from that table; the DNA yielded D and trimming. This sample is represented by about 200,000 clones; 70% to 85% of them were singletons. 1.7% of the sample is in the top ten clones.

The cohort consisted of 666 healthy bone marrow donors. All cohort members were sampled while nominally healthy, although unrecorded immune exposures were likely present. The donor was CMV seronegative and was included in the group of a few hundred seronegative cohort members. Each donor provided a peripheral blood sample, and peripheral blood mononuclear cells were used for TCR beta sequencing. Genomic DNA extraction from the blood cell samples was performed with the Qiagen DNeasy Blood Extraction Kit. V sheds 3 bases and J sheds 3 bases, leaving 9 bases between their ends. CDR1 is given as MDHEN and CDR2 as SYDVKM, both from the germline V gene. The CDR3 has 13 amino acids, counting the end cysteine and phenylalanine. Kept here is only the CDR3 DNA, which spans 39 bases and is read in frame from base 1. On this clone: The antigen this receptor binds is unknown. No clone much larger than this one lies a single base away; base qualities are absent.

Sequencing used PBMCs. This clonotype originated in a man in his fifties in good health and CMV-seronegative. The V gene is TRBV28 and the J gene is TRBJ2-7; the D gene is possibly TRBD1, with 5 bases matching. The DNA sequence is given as TGTGCCAGCAGTTTCACCAGGGACTACGAGCAGTACTTC. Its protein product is CASSFTRDYEQYF. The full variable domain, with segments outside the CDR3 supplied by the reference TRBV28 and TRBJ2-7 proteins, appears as DVKVTQSSRYLVKRTGEKVFLECVQDMDHENMFWYRQDPGLGLRLIYFSYDVKMKEKGDIPEGYSVSREKKERFSLILESASTNQTSMYLCASSFTRDYEQYFGPGTRLTVT.